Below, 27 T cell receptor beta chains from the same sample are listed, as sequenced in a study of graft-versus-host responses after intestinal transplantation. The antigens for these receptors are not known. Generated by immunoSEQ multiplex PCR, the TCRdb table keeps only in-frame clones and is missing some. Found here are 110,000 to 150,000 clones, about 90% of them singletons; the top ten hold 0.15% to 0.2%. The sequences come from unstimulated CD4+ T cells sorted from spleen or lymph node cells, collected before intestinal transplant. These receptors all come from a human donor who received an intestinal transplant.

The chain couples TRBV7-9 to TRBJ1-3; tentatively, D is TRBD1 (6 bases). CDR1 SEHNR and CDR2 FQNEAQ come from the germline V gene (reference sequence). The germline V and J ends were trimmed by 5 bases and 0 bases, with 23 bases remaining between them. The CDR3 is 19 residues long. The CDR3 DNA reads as TGTGCCAGCAGCCCGCTGGGGACACCCCCTTCCCGCTCTGGAAACACCATATATTTT. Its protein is CASSPLGTPPSRSGNTIYF.

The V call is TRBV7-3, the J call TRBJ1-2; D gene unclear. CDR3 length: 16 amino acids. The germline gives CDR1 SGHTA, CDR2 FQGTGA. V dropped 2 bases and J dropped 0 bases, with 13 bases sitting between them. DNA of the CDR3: TGTGCCAGCAGCTTAGTCCCAGCCCCAACTAACTATGGCTACACCTTC. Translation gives CASSLVPAPTNYGYTF.

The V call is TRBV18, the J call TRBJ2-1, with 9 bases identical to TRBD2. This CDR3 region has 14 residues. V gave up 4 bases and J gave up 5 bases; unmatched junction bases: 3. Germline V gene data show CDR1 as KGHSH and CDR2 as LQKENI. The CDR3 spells CASSRVAGDNEQFF. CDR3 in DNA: TGTGCCAGCTCACGGGTAGCGGGGGACAATGAGCAGTTCTTC.

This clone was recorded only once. This chain's CDR3 is CASSQPLGASGRGELFF. The CDR3 DNA reads TGTGCCAGCAGCCAACCGCTTGGGGCTAGCGGGAGGGGGGAGCTGTTTTTT. This chain uses TRBV4-2 with TRBJ2-2, with 11 bases identical to TRBD2. This CDR3 comprises 17 residues. From germline, CDR1 is LGHNA and CDR2 YNFKEQ. V lost 2 bases, J lost 8 bases, and 10 bases stayed unmatched.

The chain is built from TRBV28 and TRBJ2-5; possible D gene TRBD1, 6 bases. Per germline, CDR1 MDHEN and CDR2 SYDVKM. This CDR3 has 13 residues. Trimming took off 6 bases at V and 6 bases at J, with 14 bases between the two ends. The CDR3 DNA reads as TGTGCCAGCAGCGAACAGGGATTGAAGACCCAGTACTTC. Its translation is CASSEQGLKTQYF.

CDR3 coding DNA: TGCGCCAGCAGCCGCGACACTACTAACTATGGCTACACCTTC. It encodes CASSRDTTNYGYTF. The chain uses TRBV4-3 and TRBJ1-2, with unresolved D. The CDR3 spans 14 residues. The germline V gene has CDR1 LGHNA and CDR2 YSLEER. V was cut by 4 bases and J by 0 bases, with 9 bases left in between.

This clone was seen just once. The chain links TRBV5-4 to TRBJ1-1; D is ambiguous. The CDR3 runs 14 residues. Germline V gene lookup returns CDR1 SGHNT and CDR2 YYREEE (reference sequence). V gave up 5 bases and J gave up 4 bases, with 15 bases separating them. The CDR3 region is CASRRISGSTEAFF. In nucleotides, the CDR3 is TGTGCCAGCAGGAGAATTTCCGGGAGCACTGAAGCTTTCTTT.

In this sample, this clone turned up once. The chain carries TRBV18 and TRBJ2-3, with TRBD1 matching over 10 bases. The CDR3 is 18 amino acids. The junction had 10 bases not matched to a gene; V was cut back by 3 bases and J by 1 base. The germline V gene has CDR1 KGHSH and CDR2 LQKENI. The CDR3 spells CASSPLIGTGEGTDTQYF. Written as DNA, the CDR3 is TGTGCCAGCTCACCTCTAATTGGGACAGGGGAAGGCACAGATACGCAGTATTTT.

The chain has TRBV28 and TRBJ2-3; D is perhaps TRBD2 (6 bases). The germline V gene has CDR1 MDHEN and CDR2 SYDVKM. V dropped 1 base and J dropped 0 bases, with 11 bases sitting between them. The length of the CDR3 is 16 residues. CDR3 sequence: CASSLSSGPSTDTQYF. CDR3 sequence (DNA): TGTGCCAGCAGTTTATCAAGCGGGCCAAGCACAGATACGCAGTATTTT.

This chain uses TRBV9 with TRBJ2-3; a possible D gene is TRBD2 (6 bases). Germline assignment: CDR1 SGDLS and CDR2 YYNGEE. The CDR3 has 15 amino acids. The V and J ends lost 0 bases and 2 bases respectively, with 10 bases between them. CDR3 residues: CASSVGGVSTDTQYF. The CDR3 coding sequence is TGTGCCAGCAGCGTAGGGGGGGTATCCACAGATACGCAGTATTTT.

CDR3 nucleotides: TGTGCCATCAGTGAGTCGCCTCCCTCGGCCTACAATGAGCAGTTCTTC. Amino acid sequence: CAISESPPSAYNEQFF. The V and J genes are TRBV10-3 and TRBJ2-1; D is undetermined. This CDR3 region has 16 residues. Trimming removed 0 bases at V and 2 bases at J, with 11 bases between. Germline CDR1 reads ENHRY; CDR2 reads SYGVKD.

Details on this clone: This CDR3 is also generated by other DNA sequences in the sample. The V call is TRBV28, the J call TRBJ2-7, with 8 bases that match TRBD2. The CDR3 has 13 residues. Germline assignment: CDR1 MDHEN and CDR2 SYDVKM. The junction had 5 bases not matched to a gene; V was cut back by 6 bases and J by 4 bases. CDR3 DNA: TGTGCCAGCAGCTTTTTAGCGGGATACGAGCAGTACTTC. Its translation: CASSFLAGYEQYF. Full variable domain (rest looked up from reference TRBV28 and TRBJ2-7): DVKVTQSSRYLVKRTGEKVFLECVQDMDHENMFWYRQDPGLGLRLIYFSYDVKMKEKGDIPEGYSVSREKKERFSLILESASTNQTSMYLCASSFLAGYEQYFGPGTRLTVT.

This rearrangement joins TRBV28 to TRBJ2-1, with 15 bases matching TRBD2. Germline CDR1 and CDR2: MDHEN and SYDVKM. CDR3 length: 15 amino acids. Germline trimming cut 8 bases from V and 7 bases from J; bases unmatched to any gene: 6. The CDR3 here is CASGSGTSGGNEQFF. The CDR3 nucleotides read TGTGCCAGCGGTTCCGGGACTAGCGGGGGGAATGAGCAGTTCTTC.

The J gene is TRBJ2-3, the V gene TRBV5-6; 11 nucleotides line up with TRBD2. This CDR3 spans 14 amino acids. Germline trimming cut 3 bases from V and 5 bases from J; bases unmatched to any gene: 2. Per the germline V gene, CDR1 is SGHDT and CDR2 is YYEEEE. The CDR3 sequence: CASSSGLAGDTQYF. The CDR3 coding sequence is TGTGCCAGCAGCTCCGGACTAGCGGGAGATACGCAGTATTTT.

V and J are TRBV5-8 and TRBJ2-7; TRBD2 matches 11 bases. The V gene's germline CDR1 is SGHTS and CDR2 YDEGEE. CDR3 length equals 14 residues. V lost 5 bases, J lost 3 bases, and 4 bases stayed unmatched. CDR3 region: CASSYGTSGYEQYF. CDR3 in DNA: TGTGCCAGCAGTTACGGGACTAGCGGCTACGAGCAGTACTTC.

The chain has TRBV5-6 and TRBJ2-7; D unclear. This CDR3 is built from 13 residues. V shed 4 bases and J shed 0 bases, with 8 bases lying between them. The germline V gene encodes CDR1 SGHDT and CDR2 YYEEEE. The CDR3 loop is CASSRPSSYEQYF. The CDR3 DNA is TGTGCCAGCAGCCGACCTAGCTCCTACGAGCAGTACTTC.

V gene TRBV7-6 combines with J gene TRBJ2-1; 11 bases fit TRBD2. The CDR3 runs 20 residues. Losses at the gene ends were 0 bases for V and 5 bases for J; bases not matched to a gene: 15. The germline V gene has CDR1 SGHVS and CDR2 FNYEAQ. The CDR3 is CASSLAASGRSAFWDNEQFF. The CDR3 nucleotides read TGTGCCAGCAGCTTAGCTGCTAGCGGGAGGAGCGCCTTTTGGGACAATGAGCAGTTCTTC.

CDR3 sequence: CASIRTGDEQYF. The DNA for the CDR3 is TGTGCCAGCATCAGGACAGGGGACGAGCAGTACTTC. The gene calls are TRBV21-1 and TRBJ2-7; the table's D call, TRBD1, was not checked against the DNA. TRBV21-1 is an annotated pseudogene. The CDR3 length is 12 residues.

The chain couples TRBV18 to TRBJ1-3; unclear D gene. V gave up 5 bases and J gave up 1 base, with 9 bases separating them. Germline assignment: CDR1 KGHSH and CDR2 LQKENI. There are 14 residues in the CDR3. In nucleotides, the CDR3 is TGTGCCAGCTCATCATCGGATTCTGGAAACACCATATATTTT. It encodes CASSSSDSGNTIYF.

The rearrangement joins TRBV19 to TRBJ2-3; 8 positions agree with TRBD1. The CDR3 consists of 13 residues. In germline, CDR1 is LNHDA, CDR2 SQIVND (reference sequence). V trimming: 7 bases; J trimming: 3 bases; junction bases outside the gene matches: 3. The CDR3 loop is CASNQGATDTQYF. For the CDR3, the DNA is TGTGCCAGTAACCAGGGGGCAACAGATACGCAGTATTTT.

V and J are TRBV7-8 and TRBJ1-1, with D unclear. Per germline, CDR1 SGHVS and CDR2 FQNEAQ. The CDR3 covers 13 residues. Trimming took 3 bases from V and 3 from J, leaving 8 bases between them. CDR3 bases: TGTGCCAGCAGCTTGGCAAGGTACACTGAAGCTTTCTTT. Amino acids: CASSLARYTEAFF.

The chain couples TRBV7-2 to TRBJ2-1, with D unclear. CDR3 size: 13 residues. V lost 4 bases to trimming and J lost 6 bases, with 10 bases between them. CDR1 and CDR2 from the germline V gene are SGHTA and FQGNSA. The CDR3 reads CASSSSLGNEQFF. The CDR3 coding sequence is TGTGCCAGCAGCTCGTCTCTCGGCAATGAGCAGTTCTTC.

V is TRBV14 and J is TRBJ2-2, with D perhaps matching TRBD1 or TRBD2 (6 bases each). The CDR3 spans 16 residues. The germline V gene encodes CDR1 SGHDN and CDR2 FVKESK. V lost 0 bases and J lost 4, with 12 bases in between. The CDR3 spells CASSQDWGASTGELFF. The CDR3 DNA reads TGTGCCAGCAGCCAAGATTGGGGGGCGAGCACCGGGGAGCTGTTTTTT.

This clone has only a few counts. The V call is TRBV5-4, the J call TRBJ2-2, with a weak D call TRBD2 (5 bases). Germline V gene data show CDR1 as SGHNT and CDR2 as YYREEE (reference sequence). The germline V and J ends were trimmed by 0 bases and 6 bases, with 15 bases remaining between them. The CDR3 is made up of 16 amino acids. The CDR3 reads CASSLGGASLPGELFF. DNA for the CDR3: TGTGCCAGCAGCTTGGGGGGTGCTAGCCTCCCCGGGGAGCTGTTTTTT.

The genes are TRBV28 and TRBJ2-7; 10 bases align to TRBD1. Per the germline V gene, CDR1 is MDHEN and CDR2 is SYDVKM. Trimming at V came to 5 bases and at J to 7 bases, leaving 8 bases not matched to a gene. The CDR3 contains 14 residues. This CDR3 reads CASSHGQGEREQYF. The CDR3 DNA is TGTGCCAGCAGTCACGGACAGGGGGAAAGAGAGCAGTACTTC.

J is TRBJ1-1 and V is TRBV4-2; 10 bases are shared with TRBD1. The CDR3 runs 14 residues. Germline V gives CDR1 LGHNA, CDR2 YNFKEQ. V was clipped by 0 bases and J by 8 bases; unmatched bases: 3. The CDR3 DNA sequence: TGTGCCAGCAGCCAAGATACGACAGGGGGCGAAGCTTTCTTT. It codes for CASSQDTTGGEAFF.

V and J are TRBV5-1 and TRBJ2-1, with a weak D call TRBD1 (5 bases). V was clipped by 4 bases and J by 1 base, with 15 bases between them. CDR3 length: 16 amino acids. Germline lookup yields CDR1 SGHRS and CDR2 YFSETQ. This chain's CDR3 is CASSRWATESYNEQFF. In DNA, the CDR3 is TGCGCCAGCAGCCGTTGGGCGACAGAGTCCTACAATGAGCAGTTCTTC.